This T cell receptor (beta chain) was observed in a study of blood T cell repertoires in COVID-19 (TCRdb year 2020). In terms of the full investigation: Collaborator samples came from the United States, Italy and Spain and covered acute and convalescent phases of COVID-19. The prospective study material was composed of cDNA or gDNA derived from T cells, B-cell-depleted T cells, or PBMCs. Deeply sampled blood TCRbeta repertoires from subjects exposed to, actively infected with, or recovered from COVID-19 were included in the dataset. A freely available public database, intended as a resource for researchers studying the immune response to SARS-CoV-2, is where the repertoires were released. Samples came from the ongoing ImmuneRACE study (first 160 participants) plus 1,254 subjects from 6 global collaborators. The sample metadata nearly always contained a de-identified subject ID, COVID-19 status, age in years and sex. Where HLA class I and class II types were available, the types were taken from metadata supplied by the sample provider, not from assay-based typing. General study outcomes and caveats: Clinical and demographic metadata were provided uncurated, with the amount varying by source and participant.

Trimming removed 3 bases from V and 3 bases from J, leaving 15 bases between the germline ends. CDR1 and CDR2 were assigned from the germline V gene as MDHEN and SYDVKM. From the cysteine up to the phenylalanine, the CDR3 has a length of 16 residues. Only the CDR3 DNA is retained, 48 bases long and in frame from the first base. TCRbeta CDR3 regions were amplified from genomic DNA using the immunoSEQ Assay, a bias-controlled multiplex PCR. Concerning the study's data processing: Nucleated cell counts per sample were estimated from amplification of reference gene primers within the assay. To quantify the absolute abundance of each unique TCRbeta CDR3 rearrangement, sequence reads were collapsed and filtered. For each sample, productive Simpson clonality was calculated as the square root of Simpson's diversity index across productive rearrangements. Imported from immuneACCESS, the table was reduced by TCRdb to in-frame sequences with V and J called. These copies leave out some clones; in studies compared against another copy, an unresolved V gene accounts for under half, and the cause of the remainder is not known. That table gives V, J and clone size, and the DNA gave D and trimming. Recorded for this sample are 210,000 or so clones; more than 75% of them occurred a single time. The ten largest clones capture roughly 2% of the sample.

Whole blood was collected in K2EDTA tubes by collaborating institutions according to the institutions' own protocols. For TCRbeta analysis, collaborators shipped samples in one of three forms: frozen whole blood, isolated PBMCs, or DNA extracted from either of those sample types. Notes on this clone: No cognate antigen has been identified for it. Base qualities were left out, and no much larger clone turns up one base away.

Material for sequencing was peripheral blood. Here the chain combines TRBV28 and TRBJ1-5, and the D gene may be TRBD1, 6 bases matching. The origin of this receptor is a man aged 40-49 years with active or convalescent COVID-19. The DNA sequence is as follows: TGTGCCAGCAGTTTTGGGTCAGGGGCTTACAATCAGCCCCAGCATTTT. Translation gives CASSFGSGAYNQPQHF.